Listed here are 2 T cell receptor beta chains from one sample, sequenced in a study of T cell responses to AZD1222 COVID-19 vaccine. Profiling relied on immunoSEQ multiplex PCR, and the TCRdb table lists in-frame clones only, not all of them. The sample lists about 94,000 clones; less than 85% were seen once. Sequenced here: peripheral blood, sampled 28 days after the second AZD1222 dose. The origin of the receptors is an adult who received the AZD1222 COVID-19 vaccine.

The chain joins TRBV7-9 to TRBJ2-5; TRBD2 matches at 10 bases. Germline V CDR1 and CDR2: SEHNR, FQNEAQ (reference sequence). The V segment lost 5 bases and the J segment 2 bases; nucleotides outside the gene matches: 2. The length of the CDR3 is 14 residues. The CDR3: CASSTLAGQETQYF. The CDR3 DNA reads TGTGCCAGCAGCACACTAGCGGGGCAAGAGACCCAGTACTTC.

V is TRBV6-4 and J is TRBJ1-1, with a tentative D call TRBD1 (6 bases). The CDR3 totals 13 residues. Germline CDR1 and CDR2: MRHNA and SNTAGT. Trimming removed 6 bases from V and 1 base from J, with 9 bases in between. CDR3 nucleotide sequence: TGTGCCAGCAGCGCGGACAGGAACACTGAAGCTTTCTTT. Amino acid sequence: CASSADRNTEAFF.